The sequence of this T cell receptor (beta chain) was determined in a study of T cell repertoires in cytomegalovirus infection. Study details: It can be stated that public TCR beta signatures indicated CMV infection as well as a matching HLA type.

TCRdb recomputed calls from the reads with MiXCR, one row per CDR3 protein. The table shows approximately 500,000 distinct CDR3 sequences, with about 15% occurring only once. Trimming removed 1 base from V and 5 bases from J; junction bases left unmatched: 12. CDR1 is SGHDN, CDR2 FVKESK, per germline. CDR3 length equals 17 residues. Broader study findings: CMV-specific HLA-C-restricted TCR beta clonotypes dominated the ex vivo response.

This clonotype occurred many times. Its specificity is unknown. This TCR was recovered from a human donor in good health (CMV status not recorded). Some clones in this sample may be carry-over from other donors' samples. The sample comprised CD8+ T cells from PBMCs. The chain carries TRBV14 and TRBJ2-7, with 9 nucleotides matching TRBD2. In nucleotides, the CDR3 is TGTGCCAGCAGCCAAGGACTAGCGGTCTTTGAGGTAGACGAGCAGTACTTC. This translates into CASSQGLAVFEVDEQYF.